Shown below are 20 T cell receptor beta chains from a single sample sequenced in a study of spatial heterogeneity in lung cancer. Study results and limitations: Counts of expanded alpha and beta TCRs within tumors tracked the tumor nonsynonymous mutation count.

The time point: sample taken at primary tumor resection. Antigens of these TCRs are unknown. TCRdb recomputed calls from the 5' RACE reads with MiXCR, one row per CDR3 protein. The sample records 4,000 or so distinct CDR3 sequences, over 8% being singletons. Sequencing was performed on lung tumor tissue, taken at surgery. The receptors originated from a male donor with early-stage non-small cell lung cancer.

About this clonotype: One junction end does not reproduce the germline sequence, and a read error may be involved. This beta chain is an off-target read within a library intended for alpha chains, so its frequency means little. This chain uses TRBV5-6 with TRBJ2-7, with a possible D match to TRBD1 (6 bases). The CDR3 covers 13 residues. Per the germline V gene, CDR1 is SGHDT and CDR2 is YYEEEE. This CDR3 reads CVSSLAQGYEQYF. In DNA form, the CDR3 reads TGTGTCAGCAGCTTGGCCCAGGGGTACGAGCAGTACTTC.

At least ten counts were recorded for this clonotype. The library was designed around alpha chains, so this beta chain is a stray read whose abundance carries little weight. V and J are TRBV28 and TRBJ2-7, with 8 bases identical to TRBD1. Germline CDR1 and CDR2: MDHEN and SYDVKM. Unmatched junction bases numbered 11, after V lost 5 bases and J lost 5 bases. The CDR3 is made up of 15 amino acids. CDR3 amino acids: CASSTRQGYNHEQYF. CDR3 DNA: TGTGCCAGCAGTACCCGACAGGGGTATAACCACGAGCAGTACTTC.

This clonotype is medium-sized (0.01 to 0.1%) by share. This beta chain slipped into a library made for alpha chains as a stray read, so its size is not meaningful. Written as DNA, the CDR3 is TGTGCCAGCAGACCGACTAGCGGGAGCTACGAGCAGTACTTC. It codes for CASRPTSGSYEQYF. V gene TRBV5-4 combines with J gene TRBJ2-7, with 12 bases matching TRBD2. This CDR3 has 14 residues. Germline CDR1 reads SGHNT; CDR2 reads YYREEE (reference sequence). V lost 5 bases and J lost 3; bases outside the gene matches: 3.

Concerning this clonotype itself: This beta chain came through as a stray read in a library set up for alpha chains, and its size says little. The chain has TRBV7-6 and TRBJ2-2; TRBD1 aligns across 11 bases. Germline CDR1 reads SGHVS; CDR2 reads FNYEAQ. The CDR3 consists of 15 residues. J was trimmed by 4 bases and V by 5 bases; bases with no gene match: 3. Here the CDR3 reads CASSPGQGGTGELFF. In DNA form, the CDR3 reads TGTGCCAGCAGCCCGGGACAGGGGGGCACCGGGGAGCTGTTTTTT.

As for this clonotype: This beta chain is off target for a library built for alpha chains, so its abundance means little. DNA for the CDR3: TGCGCCAGCAGCCAAGATTTGGGGTACGAGCAGTACTTC. As protein: CASSQDLGYEQYF. This chain connects TRBV4-3 to TRBJ2-7; D call uncertain. Trimming pared 0 bases from V and 4 bases from J, leaving 7 bases between. Germline CDR1 and CDR2: LGHNA and YSLEER. There are 13 residues in the CDR3.

This clonotype was detected ten times or more. Because the library targeted alpha chains, this beta chain is an off-target read whose size means little. This chain joins TRBV30 and TRBJ2-1, with 8 positions matching TRBD2. After removal of 1 base from V and 4 bases from J, the junction contained 0 bases not matched to a gene. Germline V gene lookup returns CDR1 GTSNPN and CDR2 SVGIG (reference sequence). The CDR3 is 13 residues long. The CDR3 reads CAWSAGGYNEQFF. The DNA for the CDR3 is TGTGCCTGGAGTGCGGGGGGGTACAATGAGCAGTTCTTC.

This clonotype was recorded many times. This beta chain is off target for a library built for alpha chains, so its abundance means little. The V gene is TRBV20-1, the J gene TRBJ1-4; D remains unclear. CDR3 length equals 14 residues. Germline V lookup: CDR1 DFQATT, CDR2 SNEGSKA (reference sequence). V dropped 4 bases and J dropped 4 bases, with 13 bases sitting between them. The CDR3, as DNA: TGCAGTGCTACCGGGAACTCGATTAATGAAAAACTGTTTTTT. Protein sequence: CSATGNSINEKLFF.

In this sample, this clonotype turned up many times. This beta chain represents an off-target read in a library built for alpha chains; its size is of limited meaning. The rearrangement links TRBV20-1 to TRBJ2-3; TRBD2 matches at 12 bases. This CDR3 has 14 residues. Germline lookup yields CDR1 DFQATT and CDR2 SNEGSKA (reference sequence). The trim removed 6 bases at V and 5 bases at J, leaving 6 bases unmatched. This chain's CDR3 is CSAATSGGVDTQYF. The CDR3 bases are TGCAGTGCGGCGACTAGCGGGGGTGTAGATACGCAGTATTTT.

This clonotype is judged medium-sized. This beta chain is an off-target read within a library intended for alpha chains, so its frequency means little. The rearrangement joins TRBV6-2 or TRBV6-3 to TRBJ1-1; TRBD1 aligns across 9 bases. CDR3 length: 16 residues. Unmatched junction bases numbered 15, after V lost 6 bases and J lost 7 bases. The germline gives CDR1 MNHEY, CDR2 SVGEGT. In nucleotides, the CDR3 is TGTGCCAGCAGAAAACCCGGGACAGGGAAGCGGGATGAAGCTTTCTTT. This codes for CASRKPGTGKRDEAFF.

This clonotype is categorized as medium-sized. Because the library targeted alpha chains, this beta chain is an off-target read whose size means little. This chain joins TRBV29-1 and TRBJ2-1; tentative D call: TRBD2 (5 bases). Per germline, CDR1 SQVTM and CDR2 ANQGSEA. The CDR3 spans 14 residues. The germline V and J ends were trimmed by 4 bases and 3 bases, with 13 bases remaining between them. The CDR3, as DNA: TGCAGCGTTGCACGGGATCCAAACTACAATGAGCAGTTCTTC. Translating it yields CSVARDPNYNEQFF.

This clonotype was seen at least ten times. As an off-target read in a library built for alpha chains, this beta chain has a frequency of little significance. CDR3 nucleotide sequence: TGCGCCAGCCAAGTGGGGCCTGGAAACACCATATATTTT. Encoded protein: CASQVGPGNTIYF. The chain couples TRBV5-1 to TRBJ1-3; D possibly corresponds to TRBD1 (5 bases). The CDR3 has 13 residues. V was cut by 7 bases and J by 2 bases, with 10 bases left in between. Germline CDR1 and CDR2: SGHRS and YFSETQ.

This clonotype was picked up a small number of times. The library was designed around alpha chains, so this beta chain is a stray read whose abundance carries little weight. CDR3 sequence (DNA): TGTGCCAGCAGCTCGGGACAGATTTACAATGAGCAGTTCTTC. It yields the protein CASSSGQIYNEQFF. This sequence joins TRBV5-4 and TRBJ2-1, with TRBD1 matching over 7 bases. In germline, CDR1 is SGHNT, CDR2 YYREEE (reference sequence). V shed 3 bases and J 4 bases; nucleotides not matched to a gene: 4. CDR3 size: 14 residues.

This clonotype is medium-sized (0.01 to 0.1%). This beta chain represents an off-target read in a library built for alpha chains; its size is of limited meaning. The chain combines TRBV5-6 with TRBJ2-3; possibly TRBD2 for D (7 bases). This CDR3 region has 15 residues. CDR1 is SGHDT and CDR2 is YYEEEE in the germline V gene. With 3 bases removed from V and 3 bases from J, the gap between germline ends came to 14 bases. The CDR3 DNA reads TGTGCCAGCAGCTCCCTAGGGGGGGTGACAGATACGCAGTATTTT. The encoded protein is CASSSLGGVTDTQYF.

This clonotype was detected a few times. A library made for alpha chains picked up this beta chain off target, so its size means little. The rearrangement links TRBV5-1 to TRBJ2-3; maybe TRBD1 (6 bases). The CDR3 is made up of 13 amino acids. Germline V gives CDR1 SGHRS, CDR2 YFSETQ. V was pared by 7 bases and J by 0 bases, with 9 bases between. CDR3 sequence (DNA): TGCGCCAGCTCTACAGGGAGCACAGATACGCAGTATTTT. Translation gives CASSTGSTDTQYF.

For this clonotype: The library was designed around alpha chains, so this beta chain is a stray read whose abundance carries little weight. The chain carries TRBV20-1 and TRBJ1-5, with D perhaps TRBD1 (5 bases). Germline-derived CDR1 and CDR2 are DFQATT and SNEGSKA (reference sequence). The CDR3 covers 13 residues. V dropped 2 bases and J dropped 6 bases, with 11 bases sitting between them. The CDR3 sequence: CSARRDRGQPQHF. CDR3 DNA: TGCAGTGCTAGACGCGATAGGGGTCAGCCCCAGCATTTT.

This clonotype is classed as medium-sized (0.01 to 0.1%). This beta chain came through as a stray read in a library set up for alpha chains, and its size says little. V usage is TRBV5-6 and J usage is TRBJ1-1; tentatively, D is TRBD1 (5 bases). V dropped 1 base and J dropped 12 bases, with 13 bases sitting between them. Germline V gene data show CDR1 as SGHDT and CDR2 as YYEEEE. The CDR3 is 12 residues long. CDR3 DNA sequence: TGTGCCAGCAGCTTGATCAGGGAGAGGACTTTCTTT. Translated, it gives CASSLIRERTFF.

This clonotype is deemed medium-sized (0.01 to 0.1%). Since it is a stray read in a library aimed at alpha chains, this beta chain has a size that is not meaningful. V gene TRBV28 combines with J gene TRBJ2-1; D is perhaps TRBD2 (5 bases). Germline V lookup: CDR1 MDHEN, CDR2 SYDVKM. Between the trimmed V and J ends, which lost 4 bases and 10 bases, there was a span of 17 bases. The CDR3 loop spans 14 amino acids. DNA of the CDR3: TGTGCCAGCAGTTCCCCGAGGCCTCGAGGGGAGCAGTTCTTC. Translating it yields CASSSPRPRGEQFF.

This clonotype is categorized as medium-sized. This beta chain represents an off-target read in a library built for alpha chains; its size is of limited meaning. The chain employs TRBV15 and TRBJ1-5; tentatively, D is TRBD1 (6 bases). There are 18 residues in the CDR3. V shed 0 bases and J shed 4 bases, with 19 bases lying between them. The V gene's germline CDR1 is LNHNV and CDR2 YYDKDF (reference sequence). CDR3 nucleotide sequence: TGTGCCACCAGCAGAGACTTGAACCGGGGGGCGTCGAATCAGCCCCAGCATTTT. It specifies CATSRDLNRGASNQPQHF.

Sample share makes this clonotype medium-sized. The size of this beta chain means little, since it is a stray read in a library made for alpha chains. V gene TRBV5-1 combines with J gene TRBJ2-5; D is undetermined. Trimming took 4 bases from V and 1 from J, leaving 2 bases between them. The germline gives CDR1 SGHRS, CDR2 YFSETQ. The CDR3 loop spans 11 amino acids. The CDR3 reads CASSLQETQYF. Written as DNA, the CDR3 is TGCGCCAGCAGCCTCCAAGAGACCCAGTACTTC.

With regard to this clonotype: A library made for alpha chains picked up this beta chain off target, so its size means little. The chain uses TRBV11-2 and TRBJ2-7; TRBD1 agrees at 8 bases. J lost 6 bases, V lost 3 bases, and 7 bases had no gene match. Germline loops: CDR1 SGHAT, CDR2 FQNNGV. The CDR3 sequence is 14 residues long. CDR3: CASSLAGGDLEQYF. DNA of the CDR3: TGTGCCAGCAGCTTGGCAGGGGGCGACCTCGAGCAGTACTTC.